This T cell receptor (beta chain) was captured in a study of blood T cell repertoires in COVID-19. CDR1 is SNHLY and CDR2 is FYNNEI in the germline V gene. The CDR3 has 16 amino acids. Trimming removed 5 bases from V and 4 bases from J; junction bases left unmatched: 6. Methods used by the authors: Estimation of nucleated cell counts was performed using reference gene primer amplification. Profiling relied on immunoSEQ multiplex PCR, and the TCRdb table lists in-frame clones only, not all of them. The V and J calls and clone size are taken from that table; D and trimming were inferred from the DNA. The sample contains roughly 72,000 clones, 75% to 90% of which appear only once.

This TCR came from a human donor in a cohort sampled during active COVID-19. The sequenced sample consisted of peripheral blood. J is TRBJ2-6 and V is TRBV2, with TRBD1 identical over 9 bases. The CDR3 region is CASSIQGASGANVLTF. The CDR3 coding sequence is TGTGCCAGCAGTATACAGGGGGCTTCCGGGGCCAACGTCCTGACTTTC.